The 25 T cell receptor beta chains below come from one sample, sequenced in a study of blood T cell repertoires in COVID-19. Assay: immunoSEQ multiplex PCR; the TCRdb copy retains only in-frame clones and omits some. The sample carries about 230,000 clones, over 75% recorded once. Input material: peripheral blood. Every receptor here comes from a woman aged 80 or older with acute or convalescent COVID-19.

A few counts support this clone. The chain combines TRBV14 with TRBJ2-5; D is undetermined. The CDR3 length is 15 residues. V lost 1 base and J lost 0, with 9 bases in between. CDR1 and CDR2 from the germline V gene are SGHDN and FVKESK. CDR3 amino acids: CASSQGVQDQETQYF. CDR3 coding DNA: TGTGCCAGCAGCCAAGGGGTGCAGGACCAAGAGACCCAGTACTTC.

The genes are TRBV4-1 and TRBJ2-1; 8 bases agree with TRBD2. The germline V gene encodes CDR1 MGHRA and CDR2 YSYEKL. Trimming took 2 bases from V and 11 from J; bases not matched to a gene: 5. The length of the CDR3 is 13 residues. CDR3 in DNA: TGCGCCAGCAGCCAACCTATAGCGGGAAAGCAGTTCTTC. Translating it yields CASSQPIAGKQFF.

V and J are TRBV6-1 and TRBJ1-4; weak D call: TRBD1 (5 bases). V shed 3 bases and J shed 0 bases, with 11 bases lying between them. CDR3 length equals 16 residues. Germline loops: CDR1 MNHNS, CDR2 SASEGT. The CDR3 coding sequence is TGTGCCAGCAGTGATTTCCAGGGTGCAACTAATGAAAAACTGTTTTTT. Protein sequence: CASSDFQGATNEKLFF.

This clone was observed a single time. V gene TRBV5-4 combines with J gene TRBJ2-3, with TRBD2 matching 15 bases. The CDR3 totals 16 residues. Germline V gene sequence: CDR1 SGHNT, CDR2 YYREEE (reference sequence). V lost 5 bases to trimming and J lost 6 bases; unmatched junction nucleotides: 7. CDR3 loop: CASRAGTSGRSDTQYF. The CDR3 region has the DNA TGTGCCAGCAGGGCCGGGACTAGCGGGAGGAGCGATACGCAGTATTTT.

This clone was recorded once. The rearrangement links TRBV5-1 to TRBJ2-7, with 7 bases that match TRBD1. The germline V gene encodes CDR1 SGHRS and CDR2 YFSETQ. The CDR3 runs to 13 residues. With V trimmed by 0 bases and J by 4 bases, 1 base remained unmatched. CDR3 protein: CASSLGTGYEQYF. The DNA for the CDR3 is TGCGCCAGCAGCTTGGGGACAGGTTACGAGCAGTACTTC.

About this clone: A read error may produce the germline difference seen at one junction end. The chain joins TRBV19 to TRBJ1-5; D possibly corresponds to TRBD1 (6 bases). The germline V gene has CDR1 LNHDA and CDR2 SQIVND (reference sequence). CDR3 length: 14 amino acids. The DNA for the CDR3 is TGTGCCAGTAGCACAGGGCAGAGCAATCAACCCCAGCATTTT. Amino acid sequence: CASSTGQSNQPQHF.

The chain uses TRBV7-9 and TRBJ2-7; 13 nucleotides align to TRBD2. V shed 4 bases and J 4 bases; nucleotides not matched to a gene: 1. Looked up from germline, CDR1 is SEHNR and CDR2 is FQNEAQ (reference sequence). CDR3 length equals 14 residues. CDR3 region: CASSSGLAGYEQYF. DNA for the CDR3: TGTGCCAGCAGCTCGGGACTAGCGGGGTACGAGCAGTACTTC.

V and J are TRBV6-6 and TRBJ2-7; D possibly corresponds to TRBD1 (6 bases). Trimming stripped 2 bases from V and 6 bases from J, with 17 bases between. The V gene's germline CDR1 is MNHNY and CDR2 SVGAGI (reference sequence). The CDR3 consists of 15 residues. The CDR3 DNA reads TGTGCCAGCAGTTACGGACAGCAAGGGGTGGGCGAGCAGTACTTC. This encodes CASSYGQQGVGEQYF.

The chain uses TRBV6-5 and TRBJ2-2; D ambiguous. V gave up 0 bases and J gave up 5 bases, with 7 bases separating them. The germline V gene encodes CDR1 MNHEY and CDR2 SVGAGI. CDR3 size: 14 residues. DNA of the CDR3: TGTGCCAGCAGTTACTCAATCGGGACCGGGGAGCTGTTTTTT. Encoded protein: CASSYSIGTGELFF.

This chain uses TRBV18 with TRBJ2-7; perhaps TRBD2 as D (6 bases). The V gene's germline CDR1 is KGHSH and CDR2 LQKENI. With 0 bases removed from V and 1 base from J, the gap between germline ends came to 7 bases. This CDR3 has 14 amino acids. CDR3 sequence reads: CASSPPTSSYEQYF. DNA for the CDR3: TGTGCCAGCTCACCACCGACTAGTTCCTACGAGCAGTACTTC.

V gene TRBV19 combines with J gene TRBJ2-1; 11 bases agree with TRBD2. CDR1 and CDR2 (germline): LNHDA, SQIVND (reference sequence). The CDR3 runs 17 residues. Unmatched junction bases numbered 10, after V lost 5 bases and J lost 4 bases. CDR3 sequence (DNA): TGTGCCAGTAGTTTGCGTCCTCTAGCGGGGGGTTACAATGAGCAGTTCTTC. This sequence encodes CASSLRPLAGGYNEQFF.

This chain joins TRBV5-8 and TRBJ2-5, with 10 bases aligning to TRBD2. The CDR3 sequence is 19 residues long. V was clipped by 6 bases and J by 5 bases; unmatched bases: 22. Per the germline V gene, CDR1 is SGHTS and CDR2 is YDEGEE. The CDR3 bases are TGTGCCAGCAATCTTAGAGGGCTAGCGGGGGCCGGAGTAAAGGAGACCCAGTACTTC. Protein product: CASNLRGLAGAGVKETQYF.

Only one count was recorded for this clone. The chain links TRBV2 to TRBJ1-2; possibly TRBD1 for D (6 bases). Trimming stripped 8 bases from V and 6 bases from J, with 19 bases between. The CDR3 contains 14 residues. Germline-derived CDR1 and CDR2 are SNHLY and FYNNEI. CDR3 amino acids: CASSRTRGSDGYTF. The CDR3 coding sequence is TGTGCCAGCTCCAGGACCAGGGGAAGTGATGGCTACACCTTC.

The rearrangement links TRBV7-9 to TRBJ1-1; possible D gene TRBD1, 5 bases. The CDR3 sequence is 17 residues long. The V gene's germline CDR1 is SEHNR and CDR2 FQNEAQ (reference sequence). V was shortened by 0 bases and J by 5 bases, with 19 bases between the two germline ends. For the CDR3, the DNA is TGTGCCAGCAGCTTAGCGCGGCAGGGTGGTTTGGGGACTGAAGCTTTCTTT. It translates to CASSLARQGGLGTEAFF.

The chain links TRBV3-1 (or the pseudogene TRBV3-2) to TRBJ1-5, with D possibly TRBD1 on 6 matching bases. The CDR3 contains 17 residues. Germline CDR1 and CDR2: LGHDT and YNNKEL (reference sequence). Trimming took off 3 bases at V and 5 bases at J, with 20 bases between the two ends. The CDR3 coding sequence is TGTGCCAGCAGCCAGGGTTACAGGGCGAGCGGAGATCAGCCCCAGCATTTT. Translating it yields CASSQGYRASGDQPQHF.

This chain links TRBV18 with TRBJ2-7; a possible D gene is TRBD1 (5 bases). The CDR3 has 12 residues. Looked up from germline, CDR1 is KGHSH and CDR2 is LQKENI. The V gene lost 6 bases and the J gene lost 7 bases, with 13 bases spanning the gap. CDR3 bases: TGTGCCAGCTCGCCTCAGGGTAATGAGCAGTACTTC. Amino acids: CASSPQGNEQYF.

This clone has more than one count but fewer than ten. V is TRBV10-1 and J is TRBJ1-2, with a tentative D call TRBD1 (5 bases). Germline-derived CDR1 and CDR2 are WNHNN and SYGVQD (reference sequence). This CDR3 contains 13 residues. Trimming stripped 5 bases from V and 4 bases from J, with 11 bases between. Written as DNA, the CDR3 is TGCGCCAGCAGTCCAGGGTTTGGCTATGGCTACACCTTC. Residues: CASSPGFGYGYTF.

This clone was recorded once. V and J are TRBV20-1 and TRBJ2-7; D ambiguous. The CDR3 loop spans 13 amino acids. V lost 3 bases to trimming and J lost 0 bases, with 9 bases between them. Per germline, CDR1 DFQATT and CDR2 SNEGSKA (reference sequence). The CDR3 here is CSASYQASYEQYF. For the CDR3, the DNA is TGCAGTGCTAGTTACCAAGCCTCCTACGAGCAGTACTTC.

The chain uses TRBV5-4 and TRBJ2-4; D gene uncertain. The CDR3 sequence is 14 residues long. Trimming cost V 0 bases and J 0 bases, with 4 bases left between them. The germline CDR1 and CDR2 sequences are SGHNT and YYREEE (reference sequence). For the CDR3, the DNA is TGTGCCAGCAGCTTGGACATAGCCAAAAACATTCAGTACTTC. Residues: CASSLDIAKNIQYF.

This clone was detected only a few times. The chain has TRBV5-4 and TRBJ2-1; D may be TRBD2 (6 bases). The CDR3 loop spans 14 amino acids. V lost 4 bases, J lost 8 bases, and 16 bases lay in between. CDR1 and CDR2 from the germline V gene are SGHNT and YYREEE (reference sequence). The CDR3: CASSVTQGGDEQFF. The CDR3 nucleotides are TGTGCCAGCAGCGTGACGCAGGGCGGGGATGAGCAGTTCTTC.

DNA for the CDR3: TGTGCCAGCAGCGTCGGTGGGGCAGGGGGCACGGTCGGGGAGCTGTTTTTT. Its protein product is CASSVGGAGGTVGELFF. J is TRBJ2-2 and V is TRBV9; 8 bases align to TRBD1. CDR3 size: 17 residues. The germline V gene encodes CDR1 SGDLS and CDR2 YYNGEE. V lost 2 bases, J lost 7 bases, and 13 bases stayed unmatched. Full variable domain (outside the CDR3, taken from reference TRBV9 and TRBJ2-2): DSGVTQTPKHLITATGQRVTLRCSPRSGDLSVYWYQQSLDQGLQFLIQYYNGEERAKGNILERFSAQQFPDLHSELNLSSLELGDSALYFCASSVGGAGGTVGELFFGEGSRLTVL.

This clone was detected only once. This rearrangement joins TRBV15 to TRBJ1-4; possibly TRBD1 for D (5 bases). Germline CDR1 reads LNHNV; CDR2 reads YYDKDF (reference sequence). There are 15 residues in the CDR3. V was cut by 0 bases and J by 8 bases, with 13 bases left in between. The CDR3 spells CATSRDQGLEEKLFF. In DNA form, the CDR3 reads TGTGCCACCAGCAGAGATCAGGGCCTCGAGGAAAAACTGTTTTTT.

V and J are TRBV10-3 and TRBJ2-7; D possibly corresponds to TRBD1 (6 bases). CDR1 and CDR2 (germline): ENHRY, SYGVKD. The V and J ends lost 5 bases and 0 bases respectively, with 8 bases between them. The CDR3 has 13 amino acids. In DNA form, the CDR3 reads TGTGCCATCAGTAGACAGGTCTCCTACGAGCAGTACTTC. It translates to CAISRQVSYEQYF.

The V call is TRBV19, the J call TRBJ2-1; 10 bases align to TRBD2. V shed 3 bases and J 6 bases; nucleotides not matched to a gene: 8. This CDR3 is 16 amino acids long. Germline lookup yields CDR1 LNHDA and CDR2 SQIVND (reference sequence). CDR3 DNA: TGTGCCAGTAGTATGGTGGCGAGCGGGAGGGCCAATGAGCAGTTCTTC. Encoded protein: CASSMVASGRANEQFF.

The V gene is TRBV7-9, the J gene TRBJ2-7; 8 positions agree with TRBD1. Trimming at V came to 10 bases and at J to 0 bases, leaving 8 bases not matched to a gene. The CDR3 consists of 14 residues. Germline CDR1 SEHNR, CDR2 FQNEAQ (reference sequence). The CDR3 DNA reads TGTGCCACGGAGGACAGGGCGAGCTCCTACGAGCAGTACTTC. This codes for CATEDRASSYEQYF.